The 17 T cell receptor beta chains below come from one sample, sequenced in a study of cytomegalovirus exposure and HLA in healthy donors. In the PCR, 60 Vbeta and 13 Jbeta primers were used. Produced via immunoSEQ multiplex PCR; TCRdb's table is partial and in-frame only. Among roughly 200,000 clones listed, about 80% were seen once. Input material: PBMCs. These receptor sequences come from a middle-aged man in good health and CMV-seropositive.

This clone was recorded a few times. The DNA of the CDR3 is TGTGCCAGCAGACGACTAGCGTACGAGCAGTACTTC. This gives the protein CASRRLAYEQYF. This chain joins TRBV6-1 and TRBJ2-7; 8 bases fit TRBD2. J gave up 4 bases and V 6 bases, and 2 bases lay outside the gene matches. Per the germline V gene, CDR1 is MNHNS and CDR2 is SASEGT. The CDR3 contains 12 residues.

The chain joins TRBV29-1 to TRBJ2-7; D is perhaps TRBD1 (5 bases). Looked up from germline, CDR1 is SQVTM and CDR2 is ANQGSEA. The length of the CDR3 is 12 residues. V lost 3 bases and J lost 0, with 6 bases in between. The CDR3 loop is CSVEDTSYEQYF. DNA for the CDR3: TGCAGCGTTGAGGACACCTCCTACGAGCAGTACTTC.

The chain links TRBV5-6 to TRBJ2-3, with TRBD2 as a possible D gene (5 bases). Germline CDR1 SGHDT, CDR2 YYEEEE. Trimming stripped 4 bases from V and 5 bases from J, with 11 bases between. This CDR3 region has 13 residues. The CDR3 spells CASSIDRGDTQYF. CDR3 sequence (DNA): TGTGCCAGCAGCATTGACCGGGGAGATACGCAGTATTTT.

The chain has TRBV28 and TRBJ2-7; no definite D call. Trimming removed 7 bases at V and 1 base at J, with 8 bases between. The CDR3 runs to 12 residues. Germline lookup yields CDR1 MDHEN and CDR2 SYDVKM. CDR3 sequence: CASTSRSYEQYF. The CDR3 DNA follows: TGTGCCAGCACCTCCAGGTCCTACGAGCAGTACTTC. Variable domain in full (rest from reference TRBV28 and TRBJ2-7): DVKVTQSSRYLVKRTGEKVFLECVQDMDHENMFWYRQDPGLGLRLIYFSYDVKMKEKGDIPEGYSVSREKKERFSLILESASTNQTSMYLCASTSRSYEQYFGPGTRLTVT.

CDR3 sequence (DNA): TGTGCCAGCGGGGGGAAGGGCCGCGAGCAGTACTTC. Translating it yields CASGGKGREQYF. The J gene is TRBJ2-7, the V gene TRBV6-5, with D tentatively TRBD2 (6 bases). In germline, CDR1 is MNHEY, CDR2 SVGAGI. The CDR3 extends over 12 amino acids. V was cut by 8 bases and J by 6 bases, with 14 bases left in between.

J is TRBJ1-1 and V is TRBV11-2, with D possibly TRBD1 on 6 matching bases. Germline loops: CDR1 SGHAT, CDR2 FQNNGV. This CDR3 spans 14 amino acids. V lost 3 bases and J 3 bases, leaving 11 bases between the germline ends. For the CDR3, the DNA is TGTGCCAGCAGCTTGCAGGGGATGGACACTGAAGCTTTCTTT. Its translation is CASSLQGMDTEAFF.

The chain recombines TRBV27 with TRBJ2-1, with TRBD2 matching 11 bases. V lost 6 bases and J lost 8; bases outside the gene matches: 6. The CDR3 is made up of 14 amino acids. Germline V gives CDR1 MNHEY, CDR2 SMNVEV (reference sequence). This chain's CDR3 is CASRVSGRAHEQFF. In DNA, the CDR3 is TGTGCCAGCAGGGTTAGCGGGAGGGCCCATGAGCAGTTCTTC.

V gene TRBV7-2 combines with J gene TRBJ1-2; TRBD1 matches at 9 bases. V trimming: 4 bases; J trimming: 5 bases; junction bases outside the gene matches: 5. CDR1 and CDR2 (germline): SGHTA, FQGNSA. This CDR3 spans 14 amino acids. Here the CDR3 reads CASSSTGGSYGYTF. CDR3 nucleotide sequence: TGTGCCAGCAGCTCAACAGGGGGCTCTTATGGCTACACCTTC. Combining the CDR3 with reference TRBV7-2 and TRBJ1-2 gives the whole variable domain GAGVSQSPSNKVTEKGKDVELRCDPISGHTALYWYRQSLGQGLEFLIYFQGNSAPDKSGLPSDRFSAERTGGSVSTLTIQRTQQEDSAVYLCASSSTGGSYGYTFGSGTRLTVV.

The chain is built from TRBV19 and TRBJ1-1; 8 bases match TRBD1. Per the germline V gene, CDR1 is LNHDA and CDR2 is SQIVND (reference sequence). Unmatched junction bases numbered 22, after V lost 3 bases and J lost 1 base. CDR3 size: 21 residues. Here the CDR3 DNA reads TGTGCCAGTAGTATTTCCCGGGACAGGTGGATAAGTGTATGGGGGAACACTGAAGCTTTCTTT. This encodes CASSISRDRWISVWGNTEAFF.

This rearrangement joins TRBV7-9 to TRBJ1-3, with TRBD1 matching 7 bases. CDR1 and CDR2 from the germline V gene are SEHNR and FQNEAQ (reference sequence). Unmatched junction bases numbered 8, after V lost 3 bases and J lost 0 bases. This CDR3 has 17 residues. For the CDR3, the DNA is TGTGCCAGCAGCTTTTCAACAGGGGCCGACTCTGGAAACACCATATATTTT. The encoded protein is CASSFSTGADSGNTIYF.

This clone was seen once. The chain joins TRBV10-3 to TRBJ2-1; D may be TRBD2 (5 bases). V lost 6 bases and J 6 bases, leaving 12 bases between the germline ends. The CDR3 is 13 residues long. From germline, CDR1 is ENHRY and CDR2 SYGVKD. The DNA for the CDR3 is TGTGCCATCAGCCCCGGGATCATCAATGAGCAGTTCTTC. It yields the protein CAISPGIINEQFF.

The V gene is TRBV27, the J gene TRBJ2-7, with 8 bases identical to TRBD2. V lost 3 bases and J lost 4; bases outside the gene matches: 17. Germline lookup yields CDR1 MNHEY and CDR2 SMNVEV (reference sequence). CDR3 length: 18 residues. CDR3 residues: CASSFRTGGAERGYEQYF. DNA for the CDR3: TGTGCCAGCAGTTTCCGTACCGGGGGGGCGGAGAGGGGGTACGAGCAGTACTTC.

The V call is TRBV7-7, the J call TRBJ1-1; D remains unclear. V was cut by 2 bases and J by 2 bases, with 9 bases left in between. CDR1 and CDR2 (germline): SSHAT, FNYEAQ (reference sequence). The CDR3 extends over 14 amino acids. CDR3 sequence reads: CASSLLFSNTEAFF. The CDR3 region has the DNA TGTGCCAGCAGCTTACTATTTTCTAACACTGAAGCTTTCTTT.

This rearrangement joins TRBV11-2 to TRBJ2-3; no clear D gene. Per germline, CDR1 SGHAT and CDR2 FQNNGV. V lost 1 base, J lost 2 bases, and 19 bases lay in between. The CDR3 has 18 residues. Written as DNA, the CDR3 is TGTGCCAGCAGCTTAGGGTGGGTTACCGGGTCCCTCACAGATACGCAGTATTTT. Translating it yields CASSLGWVTGSLTDTQYF.

The chain employs TRBV5-5 and TRBJ2-1; 13 bases match TRBD2. Trimming took 1 base from V and 4 from J; bases not matched to a gene: 11. There are 19 residues in the CDR3. Germline CDR1 reads SGHKS; CDR2 reads YYEKEE (reference sequence). CDR3 loop: CASSLYGTSGNVLYNEQFF. Here the CDR3 DNA reads TGTGCCAGCAGCTTGTATGGGACTAGCGGGAATGTGCTGTACAATGAGCAGTTCTTC.

This clone has only one observation. The V gene is TRBV27, the J gene TRBJ1-1, with 9 bases fitting TRBD1. Germline CDR1 reads MNHEY; CDR2 reads SMNVEV (reference sequence). This CDR3 is 15 amino acids long. V lost 3 bases and J lost 2; bases outside the gene matches: 4. The CDR3 DNA is TGTGCCAGCAGTTTTCAGACAGGGGGAAACACTGAAGCTTTCTTT. This translates into CASSFQTGGNTEAFF.

The V gene is TRBV5-8, the J gene TRBJ1-1; 9 positions match TRBD1. CDR1 and CDR2 from the germline V gene are SGHTS and YDEGEE. V gave up 4 bases and J gave up 7 bases; unmatched junction bases: 17. There are 17 residues in the CDR3. The DNA for the CDR3 is TGTGCCAGCAGCCAAGAAATCCGTTTAGGGACAGGGCGTGAAGCTTTCTTT. This gives the protein CASSQEIRLGTGREAFF. Complete variable domain (other parts from reference TRBV5-8 and TRBJ1-1): EAGVTQSPTHLIKTRGQQATLRCSPISGHTSVYWYQQALGLGLQFLLWYDEGEERNRGNFPPRFSGRQFPNYSSELNVNALELEDSALYLCASSQEIRLGTGREAFFGQGTRLTVV.